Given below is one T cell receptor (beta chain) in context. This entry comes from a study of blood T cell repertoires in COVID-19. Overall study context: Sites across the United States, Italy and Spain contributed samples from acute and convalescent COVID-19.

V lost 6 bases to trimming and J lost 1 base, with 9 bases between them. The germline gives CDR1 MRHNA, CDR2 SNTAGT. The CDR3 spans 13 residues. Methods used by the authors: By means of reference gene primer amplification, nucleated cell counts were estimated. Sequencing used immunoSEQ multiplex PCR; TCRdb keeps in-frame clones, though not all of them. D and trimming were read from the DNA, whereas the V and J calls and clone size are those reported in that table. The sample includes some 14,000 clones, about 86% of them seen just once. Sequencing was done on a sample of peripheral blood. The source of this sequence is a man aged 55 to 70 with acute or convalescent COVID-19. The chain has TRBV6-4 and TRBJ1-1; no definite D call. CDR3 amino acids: CASSEEGNTEAFF. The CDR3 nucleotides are TGTGCCAGCAGCGAAGAGGGGAACACTGAAGCTTTCTTT.